These 29 T cell receptor beta chains were all obtained from the same sample, sequenced in a study of T cell responses to AZD1222 COVID-19 vaccine (dated by TCRdb to about 2021). Preparation of the library involved the immunoSEQ multiplex PCR assay. Not all clones reach the TCRdb copy of this immuneACCESS table, which keeps in-frame sequences only. Checked studies attribute under half of the gap to unresolved V genes and leave the rest unexplained. In this sample the table shows around 92,000 clones, around 90% of which occur a single time. The ten most abundant clones make up less than 8% of the sample. Interpreted using the paper, the time point label stands for: baseline before first vaccination. Sequences were derived from peripheral blood, sampled on day 0 of AZD1222 vaccination. The receptor source for this set is an adult in good health.

This chain uses TRBV27 with TRBJ1-2; D gene unclear. The CDR3 has 13 residues. Trimming took off 0 bases at V and 8 bases at J, with 10 bases between the two ends. CDR1 and CDR2 (germline): MNHEY, SMNVEV (reference sequence). The CDR3 DNA follows: TGTGCCAGCAGTTTATCTCGGTTTGGAGGCTACACCTTC. Protein: CASSLSRFGGYTF.

The J gene is TRBJ2-3, the V gene TRBV7-9; a weak D match, TRBD2 (6 bases). The CDR3 runs 16 residues. Trimming shortened V by 4 bases and J by 2 bases, and 16 bases separated the two germline ends. Germline V gives CDR1 SEHNR, CDR2 FQNEAQ (reference sequence). CDR3 nucleotides: TGTGCCAGCAGCTCAGAGGTTGGACTACACACAGATACGCAGTATTTT. As protein: CASSSEVGLHTDTQYF.

This clone came up once. The J gene is TRBJ2-2, the V gene TRBV5-1, with a possible D match to TRBD2 (5 bases). Trimming cost V 5 bases and J 1 base, with 18 bases left between them. The CDR3 spans 17 residues. Germline lookup yields CDR1 SGHRS and CDR2 YFSETQ. The CDR3 DNA is TGCGCCAGCAGACATCGTACTGACGGACTGAACACCGGGGAGCTGTTTTTT. This encodes CASRHRTDGLNTGELFF.

The chain uses TRBV11-3 and TRBJ2-3, with unresolved D. From germline, CDR1 is SGHNT and CDR2 YENEEA. V was clipped by 4 bases and J by 6 bases, with 11 bases between them. The CDR3 consists of 13 residues. For the CDR3, the DNA is TGTGCCAGCAGCTCGAACGTGCAGGATACGCAGTATTTT. This gives the protein CASSSNVQDTQYF.

This chain uses TRBV2 with TRBJ2-2; TRBD2 might be the D (6 bases). The germline V gene encodes CDR1 SNHLY and CDR2 FYNNEI. Trimming shortened V by 7 bases and J by 5 bases, and 11 bases separated the two germline ends. This CDR3 region has 13 residues. This CDR3 is CASIADLTGELFF. The CDR3 DNA reads TGTGCCAGCATAGCGGATCTTACCGGGGAGCTGTTTTTT.

CDR3 sequence reads: CASSVDGQRNTIYF. The CDR3 DNA sequence: TGTGCCAGCAGCGTAGACGGACAGAGAAACACCATATATTTT. The V call is TRBV9, the J call TRBJ1-3, with D perhaps matching TRBD1 (6 bases). There are 14 residues in the CDR3. Germline-derived CDR1 and CDR2 are SGDLS and YYNGEE. Trimming took 0 bases from V and 5 from J, leaving 9 bases between them.

The chain uses TRBV19 and TRBJ2-7, with 10 bases aligning to TRBD2. Germline CDR1 and CDR2: LNHDA and SQIVND (reference sequence). The V gene end was trimmed by 6 bases and the J gene end by 2 bases; junction bases not matched to a gene: 4. The CDR3 covers 14 residues. Here the CDR3 reads CASSTTSGPYEQYF. CDR3 in DNA: TGTGCCAGTAGCACGACTAGCGGGCCCTACGAGCAGTACTTC.

The chain carries TRBV30 and TRBJ1-5, with a possible D match to TRBD1 (6 bases). CDR1 is GTSNPN, CDR2 SVGIG, per germline (reference sequence). This CDR3 is built from 16 residues. V lost 1 base and J lost 2, with 15 bases in between. CDR3 DNA sequence: TGTGCCTGGAGTGGCAAACCGGGGGCGGGCAATCAGCCCCAGCATTTT. The encoded protein is CAWSGKPGAGNQPQHF.

The J gene is TRBJ2-2, the V gene TRBV24-1; tentatively, D is TRBD1 or TRBD2 (5 bases each). The CDR3 totals 13 residues. Trimming left V 12 bases short and J 2 bases short, with 12 bases between. Germline CDR1 is KGHDR and CDR2 is SFDVKD. CDR3 sequence (DNA): TGTGCCGCCGGGACCGAAAACACCGGGGAGCTGTTTTTT. This sequence encodes CAAGTENTGELFF.

The rearrangement uses TRBV27 and TRBJ2-7; D is ambiguous. V dropped 4 bases and J dropped 7 bases, with 17 bases sitting between them. Looked up from germline, CDR1 is MNHEY and CDR2 is SMNVEV (reference sequence). The CDR3 contains 14 residues. The CDR3 DNA is TGTGCCAGCAGTTCTGACTGGTACTTCGGGGAGCAGTACTTC. This gives the protein CASSSDWYFGEQYF.

This chain uses TRBV6-6 with TRBJ1-5, with D unresolved. Trimming took 0 bases from V and 1 from J, leaving 10 bases between them. This CDR3 has 16 residues. CDR1 and CDR2 (germline): MNHNY, SVGAGI (reference sequence). CDR3 protein: CASSYSLQNSNQPQHF. The CDR3 region has the DNA TGTGCCAGCAGTTACTCGCTACAGAACAGCAATCAGCCCCAGCATTTT.

This chain joins TRBV27 and TRBJ1-1, with 9 positions matching TRBD1. There are 15 residues in the CDR3. The V and J ends lost 8 bases and 11 bases, in that order; junction bases with no gene match: 18. CDR1 MNHEY and CDR2 SMNVEV come from the germline V gene (reference sequence). CDR3 residues: CASGETGQGNPRAFF. The CDR3 DNA reads TGTGCCAGCGGAGAAACGGGACAGGGAAACCCTCGGGCTTTCTTT.

The rearrangement joins TRBV7-3 to TRBJ2-7, with a tentative D call TRBD1 (6 bases). Germline V gene data show CDR1 as SGHTA and CDR2 as FQGTGA. There are 14 residues in the CDR3. Trimming cost V 1 base and J 3 bases, with 10 bases left between them. CDR3 nucleotides: TGTGCCAGCAGCTTAAGGGGACATAACTACGAGCAGTACTTC. Its translation is CASSLRGHNYEQYF.

This chain links TRBV27 with TRBJ2-5; unclear D gene. From germline, CDR1 is MNHEY and CDR2 SMNVEV (reference sequence). The CDR3 is 13 residues long. V lost 5 bases and J lost 9, with 16 bases in between. The CDR3 nucleotides read TGTGCCAGCAGTCCGACTGTTCTCAGGTCCCAGTACTTC. As protein: CASSPTVLRSQYF.

A remark on this clone: This CDR3 is also generated by other DNA sequences in the sample. The chain is built from TRBV3-1 (or the pseudogene TRBV3-2) and TRBJ1-1; TRBD1 might be the D (6 bases). The V gene lost 1 base and the J gene lost 7 bases, with 7 bases spanning the gap. There are 12 residues in the CDR3. The germline gives CDR1 LGHDT, CDR2 YNNKEL (reference sequence). The DNA of the CDR3 is TGTGCCAGCAGCCAAGGGGGGCGTGAAGCTTTCTTT. It encodes CASSQGGREAFF.

The chain combines TRBV6-5 with TRBJ1-6; the D is unclear. V gave up 6 bases and J gave up 10 bases, with 19 bases separating them. The CDR3 runs 15 residues. Germline V gene lookup returns CDR1 MNHEY and CDR2 SVGAGI. CDR3: CASRSEGLGISPLHF. CDR3 sequence (DNA): TGTGCCAGCAGAAGTGAGGGTCTCGGAATATCACCCCTCCACTTT.

V usage is TRBV19 and J usage is TRBJ1-1, with a weak D call TRBD1 (6 bases). The germline V and J ends were trimmed by 5 bases and 1 base, with 14 bases remaining between them. Germline CDR1 is LNHDA and CDR2 is SQIVND (reference sequence). The length of the CDR3 is 15 residues. CDR3 sequence (DNA): TGTGCCAGTAGTCCTACCGACAGGCGGAACACTGAAGCTTTCTTT. Encoded protein: CASSPTDRRNTEAFF.

This clone showed up just a few times. The DNA of the CDR3 is TGCGCCAGCAGCAACGACAGGGGGCTGGAGGGCTACACCTTC. Translation: CASSNDRGLEGYTF. The rearrangement joins TRBV5-1 to TRBJ1-2; 10 bases align to TRBD1. Germline CDR1 SGHRS, CDR2 YFSETQ. The CDR3 runs 14 residues. Trimming at V came to 4 bases and at J to 8 bases, leaving 8 bases not matched to a gene.

This sequence joins TRBV29-1 and TRBJ1-2, with a tentative D call TRBD1 (5 bases). V was cut by 2 bases and J by 2 bases, with 12 bases left in between. Germline CDR1 reads SQVTM; CDR2 reads ANQGSEA. The CDR3 loop spans 14 amino acids. Here the CDR3 DNA reads TGCAGCGTTGAATCCCTCTGGGGGAACTATGGCTACACCTTC. This sequence encodes CSVESLWGNYGYTF.

This clone was recorded only once. The V call is TRBV7-3, the J call TRBJ1-3; TRBD1 is a possible D gene (5 bases). Germline loops: CDR1 SGHTA, CDR2 FQGTGA. Trimming left V 5 bases short and J 0 bases short, with 14 bases between. This CDR3 is built from 16 residues. The CDR3 region is CASSPGHSTSGNTIYF. DNA for the CDR3: TGTGCCAGCAGCCCAGGACACTCAACCTCTGGAAACACCATATATTTT.

V is TRBV7-2 and J is TRBJ1-2; D unclear. Germline values: CDR1 SGHTA, CDR2 FQGNSA. The CDR3 extends over 12 amino acids. The germline V and J ends were trimmed by 5 bases and 7 bases, with 11 bases remaining between them. The CDR3 loop is CASSLTEGGYTF. CDR3 bases: TGTGCCAGCAGCCTAACAGAGGGTGGCTACACCTTC.

The chain couples TRBV4-2 to TRBJ2-7, with 10 positions matching TRBD1. CDR3 length: 14 residues. Germline lookup yields CDR1 LGHNA and CDR2 YNFKEQ. J gave up 7 bases and V 3 bases, and 6 bases lay outside the gene matches. CDR3 nucleotides: TGTGCCAGCAGCCATAGACAGGGGGCGGGAGAGCAGTACTTC. Protein sequence: CASSHRQGAGEQYF.

The chain combines TRBV2 with TRBJ1-2; D is perhaps TRBD1 (6 bases). CDR3 length equals 14 residues. V was clipped by 1 base and J by 2 bases, with 8 bases between them. Germline CDR1 is SNHLY and CDR2 is FYNNEI. The CDR3 nucleotides are TGTGCCAGCAGTGAAGTCCAGGGGAACTATGGCTACACCTTC. It codes for CASSEVQGNYGYTF. The full variable domain, in which reference TRBV2 and TRBJ1-2 provide the parts outside the CDR3, is EPEVTQTPSHQVTQMGQEVILRCVPISNHLYFYWYRQILGQKVEFLVSFYNNEISEKSEIFDDQFSVERPDGSNFTLKIRSTKLEDSAMYFCASSEVQGNYGYTFGSGTRLTVV.

The chain employs TRBV2 and TRBJ2-5; D gene uncertain. Trimming pared 6 bases from V and 2 bases from J, leaving 7 bases between. This CDR3 has 12 residues. CDR1 SNHLY and CDR2 FYNNEI come from the germline V gene. This chain's CDR3 is CASRSQQETQYF. In DNA form, the CDR3 reads TGTGCCAGCAGATCACAGCAAGAGACCCAGTACTTC.

This chain joins TRBV19 and TRBJ2-4, with 10 bases aligning to TRBD2. CDR1 and CDR2 from the germline V gene are LNHDA and SQIVND (reference sequence). V gave up 9 bases and J gave up 5 bases; unmatched junction bases: 16. The length of the CDR3 is 17 residues. The CDR3 region has the DNA TGTGCCAGCAACACAGGCCGGATCCTAGCGGGGGAAAACATTCAGTACTTC. It is translated as CASNTGRILAGENIQYF.

V is TRBV27 and J is TRBJ2-5; D may be TRBD2 (5 bases). There are 14 residues in the CDR3. The V gene lost 5 bases and the J gene lost 3 bases, with 13 bases spanning the gap. Germline V gene data show CDR1 as MNHEY and CDR2 as SMNVEV (reference sequence). The CDR3 DNA reads as TGTGCCAGCAGTGCTAGGACTTCGAAAGAGACCCAGTACTTC. Amino acid sequence: CASSARTSKETQYF.

The chain links TRBV27 to TRBJ2-3; unclear D gene. CDR1 MNHEY and CDR2 SMNVEV come from the germline V gene (reference sequence). Between the trimmed V and J ends, which lost 2 bases and 6 bases, there was a span of 9 bases. This CDR3 has 13 amino acids. CDR3 in amino acids: CASSLIASDTQYF. CDR3 nucleotide sequence: TGTGCCAGCAGTTTAATAGCTTCCGATACGCAGTATTTT.

The chain is built from TRBV29-1 and TRBJ2-3; D remains unclear. Trimming shortened V by 2 bases and J by 7 bases, and 7 bases separated the two germline ends. CDR1 and CDR2 from the germline V gene are SQVTM and ANQGSEA. The CDR3 consists of 11 residues. In DNA form, the CDR3 reads TGCAGCGTTGAATTGGGGAATACGCAGTATTTT. Translating gives CSVELGNTQYF.

The CDR3 sequence: CASSPFSTPVNSPLHF. The DNA of the CDR3 is TGTGCCAGCAGCCCTTTTAGTACCCCAGTAAATTCACCCCTCCACTTT. This chain uses TRBV9 with TRBJ1-6; the D is unclear. V was trimmed by 4 bases and J by 7 bases, leaving 18 bases between them. The CDR3 extends over 16 amino acids. Germline V gene sequence: CDR1 SGDLS, CDR2 YYNGEE. The variable domain in full, with the rest retrieved from reference TRBV9 and TRBJ1-6, is DSGVTQTPKHLITATGQRVTLRCSPRSGDLSVYWYQQSLDQGLQFLIQYYNGEERAKGNILERFSAQQFPDLHSELNLSSLELGDSALYFCASSPFSTPVNSPLHFGNGTRLTVT.